What follows are 15 T cell receptor beta chains derived from one specimen sequenced in a study of regulatory T cells in long-lasting Graves disease (dated by TCRdb to about 2021). Libraries were built with multiplex PCR. Instrument on record: Illumina HiSeq 4000. CDR3 regions were amplified by Arm-PCR with iRepertoire HTBI primers to construct TCR beta libraries. The raw public data were reprocessed by TCRdb itself: fastp quality trimming at Q25, MiXCR clonotype calling, in-frame beta chains only. CDR3 protein duplicates are merged, each entry listing the most common genes and DNA. For this sample the table gives about 440,000 distinct CDR3 sequences, of which about a sixth were detected only once. Of the sample, about 11% is held by the ten largest clones. The time point label on this specimen signifies: newly diagnosed GD, antithyroid drugs for less than 3 months. For both TCR sequencing and RNA sequencing, RNA was extracted from PBMCs in TRIzol.

This sample also belongs to another study, concerning T cells in Graves' hyperthyroidism and ophthalmopathy.

This sample comprised peripheral blood mononuclear cells (PBMCs), obtained at new diagnosis, from a patient treated with antithyroid drugs. The receptors were gathered from a woman aged 25 to 39 with Graves disease. Donor details come from another sample of the same person, matched by shared clones.

This clonotype was counted only a few times. The chain links TRBV9 to TRBJ2-3, with 7 positions matching TRBD1. This CDR3 spans 14 amino acids. J was trimmed by 4 bases and V by 1 base; bases with no gene match: 3. Germline CDR1 reads SGDLS; CDR2 reads YYNGEE. CDR3 bases: TGTGCCAGCAGCGTAAGGCAGGGGGCAGATACGCAGTATTTT. Residues: CASSVRQGADTQYF.

The table lists this clonotype with many counts. The genes are TRBV29-1 and TRBJ2-1; unclear D gene. The CDR3 is made up of 10 amino acids. V was trimmed by 4 bases and J by 10 bases, leaving 8 bases between them. Germline-derived CDR1 and CDR2 are SQVTM and ANQGSEA. In DNA form, the CDR3 reads TGCAGCGTTGTAAGGGTCGAGCAGTTCTTC. Its protein is CSVVRVEQFF.

This clonotype was detected a few times. This chain joins TRBV5-5 and TRBJ2-1; tentatively, D is TRBD2 (6 bases). CDR1 and CDR2 (germline): SGHKS, YYEKEE (reference sequence). The CDR3 has 14 amino acids. V was trimmed by 2 bases and J by 4 bases, leaving 10 bases between them. The CDR3 reads CASSFRREYNEQFF. The DNA of the CDR3 is TGTGCCAGCAGCTTTAGGCGGGAATACAATGAGCAGTTCTTC. Full variable domain (remainder filled in from reference TRBV5-5 and TRBJ2-1): DAGVTQSPTHLIKTRGQQVTLRCSPISGHKSVSWYQQVLGQGPQFIFQYYEKEERGRGNFPDRFSARQFPNYSSELNVNALLLGDSALYLCASSFRREYNEQFFGPGTRLTVL.

This clonotype was seen a few times. The chain uses TRBV14 and TRBJ2-3; unclear D gene. Germline-derived CDR1 and CDR2 are SGHDN and FVKESK. This CDR3 is built from 16 residues. Between the trimmed V and J ends, which lost 3 bases and 4 bases, there was a span of 17 bases. This CDR3 is CASSQPRAPGPDTQYF. In DNA form, the CDR3 reads TGTGCCAGCAGCCAGCCCCGGGCCCCGGGCCCAGATACGCAGTATTTT.

This clonotype was counted only a few times. An end of the junction differs from the germline gene, which may be a read error. The V gene is TRBV20-1, the J gene TRBJ2-6, with D possibly being TRBD1 (5 bases). This CDR3 is 14 amino acids long. Germline CDR1 is DFQATT and CDR2 is SNEGSKA (reference sequence). CDR3 loop: CSASLRSGANVLAF. DNA for the CDR3: TGCAGTGCTAGTCTCCGGTCTGGGGCCAACGTCCTGGCTTTC.

A few counts support this clonotype. The chain employs TRBV5-4 and TRBJ2-2; 10 bases fit TRBD2. This CDR3 spans 16 amino acids. CDR1 is SGHNT and CDR2 is YYREEE in the germline V gene (reference sequence). With V trimmed by 5 bases and J by 0 bases, 4 bases remained unmatched. The CDR3 reads CASRSGLAPNTGELFF. The DNA for the CDR3 is TGTGCCAGCAGGTCGGGACTAGCGCCGAACACCGGGGAGCTGTTTTTT.

On this clonotype itself: This likely traces to a read error, being one base from a far larger clone. V usage is TRBV30 and J usage is TRBJ2-5, with 8 bases identical to TRBD2. There are 14 residues in the CDR3. With V trimmed by 7 bases and J by 11 bases, 18 bases remained unmatched. Germline loops: CDR1 GTSNPN, CDR2 SVGIG (reference sequence). The CDR3: CASHLLREVGEQYF. CDR3 DNA: TGTGCCTCCCACCTGTTGCGGGAGGTGGGTGAGCAGTACTTC.

This clonotype showed up many times. This chain connects TRBV29-1 to TRBJ2-1, with D possibly being TRBD2 (6 bases). The CDR3 consists of 15 residues. Germline assignment: CDR1 SQVTM and CDR2 ANQGSEA. V was trimmed by 6 bases and J by 0 bases, leaving 15 bases between them. The CDR3 DNA reads as TGCAGCGTACATAGTAGCGGAGTCTCCTACAATGAGCAGTTCTTC. This sequence encodes CSVHSSGVSYNEQFF.

CDR3 in amino acids: CASSQDWGANVLTF. The CDR3, as DNA: TGTGCCAGCAGCCAAGATTGGGGGGCCAACGTCCTGACTTTC. V gene TRBV14 combines with J gene TRBJ2-6; the D is unclear. CDR3 length: 14 residues. Between the trimmed V and J ends, which lost 0 bases and 4 bases, there was a span of 4 bases. The germline gives CDR1 SGHDN, CDR2 FVKESK.

This clonotype has a count of ten or more. V and J are TRBV27 and TRBJ1-1; D uncertain. The CDR3 runs to 13 residues. V was cut by 6 bases and J by 3 bases, with 11 bases left in between. Germline V gene data show CDR1 as MNHEY and CDR2 as SMNVEV (reference sequence). CDR3 protein: CASRVHKDTEAFF. CDR3 nucleotide sequence: TGTGCCAGCAGGGTCCACAAAGACACTGAAGCTTTCTTT.

This clonotype came up many times. An end of the junction does not agree with germline; a read error may underlie this. This rearrangement joins TRBV6-1 to TRBJ2-1; D possibly uses TRBD1 or TRBD2 (6 bases each). The CDR3 runs 17 residues. Germline V gene lookup returns CDR1 MNHNS and CDR2 SASEGT. Here the CDR3 DNA reads TGTGCCAGCAGCGAAGACAGGTTTGGGGCTAGCGCCAATGAGCAGTTCTTC. Encoded protein: CASSEDRFGASANEQFF.

In its sample, this clonotype was seen a few times. The V gene is TRBV27, the J gene TRBJ1-1; D remains ambiguous. V was shortened by 5 bases and J by 0 bases, with 22 bases between the two germline ends. The V gene's germline CDR1 is MNHEY and CDR2 SMNVEV (reference sequence). The CDR3 is 18 residues long. DNA for the CDR3: TGTGCCAGCAGTAAGGGAAGTTTTCGGAAAGCCCTGAACACTGAAGCTTTCTTT. Translated, it gives CASSKGSFRKALNTEAFF.

The chain joins TRBV5-1 to TRBJ2-1; 14 bases align to TRBD2. The germline V gene encodes CDR1 SGHRS and CDR2 YFSETQ. Unmatched junction bases numbered 12, after V lost 4 bases and J lost 0 bases. The CDR3 length is 20 residues. Here the CDR3 reads CASSLVLRGTSGSSYNEQFF. CDR3 nucleotide sequence: TGCGCCAGCAGCCTAGTCCTCCGGGGGACTAGCGGGAGCTCCTACAATGAGCAGTTCTTC.

This clonotype has ten or more counts. The chain links TRBV6-2 or TRBV6-3 to TRBJ2-5, with TRBD2 matching over 7 bases. Losses at the gene ends were 5 bases for V and 5 bases for J; bases not matched to a gene: 2. The CDR3 contains 12 residues. The V gene's germline CDR1 is MNHEY and CDR2 SVGEGT. This CDR3 is CASSGLDETQYF. DNA of the CDR3: TGTGCCAGCAGTGGACTAGACGAGACCCAGTACTTC.

This clonotype was seen many times. This chain joins TRBV28 and TRBJ2-7; 9 nucleotides line up with TRBD1. V shed 7 bases and J 4 bases; nucleotides not matched to a gene: 11. This CDR3 comprises 15 residues. The germline CDR1 and CDR2 sequences are MDHEN and SYDVKM. CDR3 protein: CASTDTTGGVYEQYF. The CDR3 coding sequence is TGTGCCAGCACGGATACGACAGGGGGTGTTTACGAGCAGTACTTC.